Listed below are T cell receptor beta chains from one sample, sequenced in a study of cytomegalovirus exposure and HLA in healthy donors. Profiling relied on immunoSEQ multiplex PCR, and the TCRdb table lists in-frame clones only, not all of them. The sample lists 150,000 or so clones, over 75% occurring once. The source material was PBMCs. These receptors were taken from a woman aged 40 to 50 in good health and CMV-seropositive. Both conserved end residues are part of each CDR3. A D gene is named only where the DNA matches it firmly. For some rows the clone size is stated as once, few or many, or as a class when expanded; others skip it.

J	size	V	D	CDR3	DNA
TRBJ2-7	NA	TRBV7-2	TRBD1	CASSLAQSGTGFYEQYF	TGTGCCAGCAGCTTAGCCCAATCCGGGACAGGGTTCTACGAGCAGTACTTC
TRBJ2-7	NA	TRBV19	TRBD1	CASSTTGQGERQYF	TGTGCCAGTAGTACTACGGGACAGGGAGAAAGGCAGTACTTC
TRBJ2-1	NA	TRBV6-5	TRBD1	CASSYSDRYNEQFF	TGTGCCAGCAGTTACTCGGACAGGTACAATGAGCAGTTCTTC
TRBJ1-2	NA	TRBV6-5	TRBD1	CASSYSTGTGGAGYTF	TGTGCCAGCAGTTACTCGACTGGGACAGGGGGCGCTGGCTACACCTTC
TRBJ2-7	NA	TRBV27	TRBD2	CASSSRLAGAYEQYF	TGTGCCAGCAGTTCCCGACTAGCGGGAGCCTACGAGCAGTACTTC
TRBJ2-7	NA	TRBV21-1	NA	CASSKLGPGGGRAVQYF	TGTGCCAGCAGCAAACTTGGTCCAGGGGGCGGGAGAGCGGTTCAGTACTTC
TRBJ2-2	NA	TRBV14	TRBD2	CASSQKAGIRGELFF	TGTGCCAGCAGCCAAAAAGCGGGAATCCGCGGGGAGCTGTTTTTT
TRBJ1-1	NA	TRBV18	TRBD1	CASSPGTGGMNTEAFF	TGTGCCAGCTCACCAGGGACAGGGGGCATGAACACTGAAGCTTTCTTT
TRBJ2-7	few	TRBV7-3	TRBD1	CASSLGQGPSYEQYF	TGTGCCAGCAGCTTAGGACAGGGGCCCTCCTACGAGCAGTACTTC
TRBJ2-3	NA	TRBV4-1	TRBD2	CASSQDRGASGRSTQYF	TGCGCCAGCAGCCAAGATAGAGGGGCTAGCGGGAGGAGTACGCAGTATTTT
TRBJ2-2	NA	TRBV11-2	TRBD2	CASSPRAGGPTGELFF	TGTGCCAGCAGCCCCAGAGCGGGAGGGCCGACCGGGGAGCTGTTTTTT
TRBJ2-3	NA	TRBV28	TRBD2	CASSRRAGVADTQYF	TGTGCCAGCAGTCGAAGAGCGGGAGTGGCAGATACGCAGTATTTT
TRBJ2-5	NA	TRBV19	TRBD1	CASSMLRGETQYF	TGTGCCAGTAGTATGCTCAGGGGGGAGACCCAGTACTTC
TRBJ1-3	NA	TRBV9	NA	CASSVAGGNTIYF	TGTGCCAGCAGCGTAGCGGGGGGAAACACCATATATTTT
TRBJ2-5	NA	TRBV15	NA	CATSREGGGGETQYF	TGTGCCACCAGCAGAGAGGGGGGTGGTGGGGAGACCCAGTACTTC
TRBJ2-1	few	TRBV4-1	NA	CASSQVDILSYNEQFF	TGCGCCAGCAGCCAAGTAGACATCCTCTCCTACAATGAGCAGTTCTTC
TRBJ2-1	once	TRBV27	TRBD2	CASSPWASGATYEQFF	TGTGCCAGCAGTCCTTGGGCTAGCGGGGCGACATATGAGCAGTTCTTC
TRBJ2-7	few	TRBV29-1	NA	CSVAGVGNLHPREQYF	TGCAGCGTTGCGGGGGTGGGCAATCTCCACCCTCGCGAGCAGTACTTC
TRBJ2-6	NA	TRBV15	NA	CATSRGLSGANVLTF	TGTGCCACCAGCAGAGGACTCTCTGGGGCCAACGTCCTGACTTTC
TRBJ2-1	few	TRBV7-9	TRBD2	CASSQQGPSGSFEQFF	TGTGCCAGCAGCCAACAAGGGCCTAGCGGGAGTTTTGAGCAGTTCTTC
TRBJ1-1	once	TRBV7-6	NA	CASSPTVNTEAFF	TGTGCCAGCAGCCCAACAGTGAACACTGAAGCTTTCTTT
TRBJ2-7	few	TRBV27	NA	CASTIPGGEQYF	TGTGCCAGCACCATCCCCGGGGGCGAGCAGTACTTC
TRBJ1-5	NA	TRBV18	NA	CASSSRQALGNQPQHF	TGTGCCAGCTCATCCCGACAGGCCCTGGGCAATCAGCCCCAGCATTTT
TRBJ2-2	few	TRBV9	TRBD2	CASSVATSPGELFF	TGTGCCAGCAGCGTAGCGACTAGCCCCGGGGAGCTGTTTTTT
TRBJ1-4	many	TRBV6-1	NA	CASSHGSNEKLFF	TGTGCCAGCAGCCACGGGAGTAATGAAAAACTGTTTTTT
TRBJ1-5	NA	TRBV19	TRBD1	CASSIKAAQGYSNQPQHF	TGTGCCAGTAGTATAAAAGCAGCACAGGGGTATAGCAATCAGCCCCAGCATTTT
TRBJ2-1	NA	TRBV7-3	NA	CASSLTLSKNNEQFF	TGTGCCAGCAGCTTAACGTTGTCTAAAAACAATGAGCAGTTCTTC
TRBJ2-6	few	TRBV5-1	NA	CASSLAGDSGANVLTF	TGCGCCAGCAGCTTGGCCGGTGACTCTGGGGCCAACGTCCTGACTTTC
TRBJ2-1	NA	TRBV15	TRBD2	CATSMGLAGGDNEQFF	TGTGCCACCAGCATGGGACTAGCGGGAGGAGACAATGAGCAGTTCTTC
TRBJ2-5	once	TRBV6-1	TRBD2	CASSEKPRFVLGEGETQYF	TGTGCCAGCAGTGAAAAGCCCCGTTTCGTTCTGGGGGAGGGGGAGACCCAGTACTTC
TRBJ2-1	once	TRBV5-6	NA	CASSLFLAAAYNEQFF	TGTGCCAGCAGCTTGTTTTTGGCGGCCGCCTACAATGAGCAGTTCTTC
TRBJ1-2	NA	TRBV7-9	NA	CASSFPANYGYTF	TGTGCCAGCAGCTTCCCAGCTAACTATGGCTACACCTTC
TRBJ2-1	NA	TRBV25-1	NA	CASSEWRGSLDNEQFF	TGTGCCAGCAGTGAGTGGAGAGGTAGTTTAGACAATGAGCAGTTCTTC
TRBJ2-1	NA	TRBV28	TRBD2	CASSLAGEGDEQFF	TGTGCCAGCAGTTTAGCGGGAGAAGGGGATGAGCAGTTCTTC
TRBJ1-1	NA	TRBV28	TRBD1	CASSTDRGRVTEAFF	TGTGCCAGCAGTACTGACAGGGGGCGAGTCACTGAAGCTTTCTTT
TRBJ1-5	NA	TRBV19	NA	CASSSSLEGPLQPQHF	TGTGCCAGTAGTAGTAGCCTGGAGGGGCCACTTCAGCCCCAGCATTTT
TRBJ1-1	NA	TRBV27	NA	CASSIGTLNTEAFF	TGTGCCAGCAGTATCGGGACACTGAACACTGAAGCTTTCTTT
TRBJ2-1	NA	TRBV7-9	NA	CASSFGASYNEQFF	TGTGCCAGCAGCTTTGGGGCCTCCTACAATGAGCAGTTCTTC
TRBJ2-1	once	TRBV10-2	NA	CASSDWFGLGGGQFF	TGCGCCAGCAGTGATTGGTTTGGGTTAGGGGGTGGGCAGTTCTTC
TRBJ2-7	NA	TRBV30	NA	CAWNVNSYEQYF	TGTGCCTGGAATGTCAACTCCTACGAGCAGTACTTC
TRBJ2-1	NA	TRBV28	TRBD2	CASSPPGLAYNEQFF	TGTGCCAGCAGCCCTCCGGGACTAGCATACAATGAGCAGTTCTTC
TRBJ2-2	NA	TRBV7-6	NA	CASSPRTSANTGELFF	TGTGCCAGCAGCCCAAGGACATCTGCCAACACCGGGGAGCTGTTTTTT
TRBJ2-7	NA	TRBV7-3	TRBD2	CASSLSAGEIYYEQYF	TGTGCCAGCAGCTTATCGGCGGGAGAGATTTATTACGAGCAGTACTTC
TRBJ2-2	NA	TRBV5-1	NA	CASSFGLAIAGELFF	TGCGCCAGCAGCTTTGGCCTAGCGATAGCCGGGGAGCTGTTTTTT
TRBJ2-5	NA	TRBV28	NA	CASSLDGLQETQYF	TGTGCCAGCAGTCTCGACGGACTACAAGAGACCCAGTACTTC
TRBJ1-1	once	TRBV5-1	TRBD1	CASSPERDRATEAFF	TGCGCCAGCAGCCCAGAACGGGACAGGGCCACTGAAGCTTTCTTT
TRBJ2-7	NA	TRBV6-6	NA	CASSNSAGYEQYF	TGTGCCAGCAGTAACTCGGCGGGGTACGAGCAGTACTTC
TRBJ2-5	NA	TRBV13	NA	CASSLGWQGETQYF	TGTGCCAGCAGCTTAGGTTGGCAGGGTGAGACCCAGTACTTC
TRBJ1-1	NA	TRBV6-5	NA	CASREDSSNTEAFF	TGTGCCAGCAGAGAGGACAGTTCAAACACTGAAGCTTTCTTT
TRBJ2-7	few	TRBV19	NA	CASSTRQPGNYEQYF	TGTGCCAGTAGTACTCGACAGCCAGGAAACTACGAGCAGTACTTC
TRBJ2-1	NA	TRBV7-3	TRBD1	CASSPRDSYNEQFF	TGTGCCAGCAGCCCTCGGGACAGCTACAATGAGCAGTTCTTC
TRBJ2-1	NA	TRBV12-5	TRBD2	CASGFLLLAGAYNEQFF	TGTGCTAGTGGTTTCCTCCTTCTAGCGGGGGCCTACAATGAGCAGTTCTTC
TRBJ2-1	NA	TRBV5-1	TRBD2	CASSLMGLPNNEQFF	TGCGCCAGCAGCTTGATGGGACTACCGAACAATGAGCAGTTCTTC
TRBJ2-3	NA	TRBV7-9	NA	CASSSPKNYGEQYF	TGTGCCAGCAGCTCCCCGAAGAATTACGGGGAGCAGTATTTT
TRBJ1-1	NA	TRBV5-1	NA	CASSLSSTVRNTEAFF	TGCGCCAGCAGCTTGTCCTCGACAGTCCGAAACACTGAAGCTTTCTTT
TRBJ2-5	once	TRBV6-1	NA	CASSTGTRVLAQYF	TGTGCCAGCAGCACGGGAACCCGGGTATTGGCCCAGTACTTC
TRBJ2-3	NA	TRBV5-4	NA	CASSSRRNSHTDTQYF	TGTGCCAGCAGCTCTAGGCGGAATTCACACACAGATACGCAGTATTTT